This T cell receptor beta chain came from a study of T cells expressing NK-cell markers. Study as a whole: Eight donors were sequenced, seven testing HCMV-seropositive and one testing seronegative. Study findings and constraints: A range of about 1.0-7.5% of CD8+ T cells consisted of dominant NKG2C+ clonotypes in roughly 6 donors.

Following a re-call of the 5' RACE reads, TCRdb has one entry per CDR3 protein and lacks DNA. This sample carries some 600,000 distinct CDR3 sequences, with approximately 4% going to the ten biggest clones. As concerns this clonotype: Its antigen remains unidentified.

This CDR3 region has 16 residues. Germline values: CDR1 SGHDN, CDR2 FVKESK. The TCR was taken from a man aged 18 to 30 in good health. The sequenced sample was blood T cells: a sorted CD56 or NKG2C T cell subset, CD4+ or CD8+ T cells, or bulk PBMC T cells (not recorded which). The chain carries TRBV14 and TRBJ2-1; checking the TCRdb D call of TRBD2 is not possible without DNA. The CDR3 reads CASSQGGTSRYNEQFF.